Listed below are T cell receptor beta chains from one sample, sequenced in a study of OX40 agonist ivuxolimab in advanced cancers. Clones were sequenced by immunoSEQ multiplex PCR, and TCRdb holds only the in-frame ones, with some missing. Of 60,000 or so clones detected, almost 95% appear once; the ten largest clones hold approximately 19%. The sample was CD4+ or CD8+ T cells sorted from blood, taken in a trial of the OX40 agonist ivuxolimab. Source of these receptors: an adult with an advanced solid tumor such as melanoma, head and neck, liver or kidney cancer. Both conserved end residues are part of each CDR3. Fields, in order: V gene, D gene, J gene, clone size, CDR3 DNA, CDR3 protein. A D gene is named only where the DNA matches it firmly. Where a row states a size, it is once, few, many or the class of an expanded clone; other rows omit it.

v_gene: TRBV7-3
d_gene: TRBD1
j_gene: TRBJ1-4
abundance: few
CDR3nt: TGTGCCAGCAGCTTGACAGGGGGCACTAATGAAAAACTGTTTTTT
CDR3aa: CASSLTGGTNEKLFF

v_gene: TRBV4-1
d_gene: .
j_gene: TRBJ1-2
abundance: .
CDR3nt: TGCGCCAGCAGCCAAGTCTCCATTAACTATGGCTACACCTTC
CDR3aa: CASSQVSINYGYTF

v_gene: TRBV15
d_gene: .
j_gene: TRBJ2-7
abundance: few
CDR3nt: TGTGCCACCAGCAGAGACCCCGCAGTCAGCTCCTACGAGCAGTACTTC
CDR3aa: CATSRDPAVSSYEQYF

v_gene: TRBV28
d_gene: TRBD2
j_gene: TRBJ2-3
abundance: .
CDR3nt: TGTGCTAGCAGGAGAGGACTAGCGGGAGTAACAGATACGCAGTATTTT
CDR3aa: CASRRGLAGVTDTQYF

v_gene: TRBV6-5
d_gene: .
j_gene: TRBJ1-2
abundance: .
CDR3nt: TGTGCCAGCAGTCCCTCGGACAGCGACTATGGCTACACCTTC
CDR3aa: CASSPSDSDYGYTF

v_gene: TRBV7-9
d_gene: .
j_gene: TRBJ2-7
abundance: .
CDR3nt: TGTGCCAGCAGCTTGGACTCCTTCGAGCAGTACTTC
CDR3aa: CASSLDSFEQYF

v_gene: TRBV11-1
d_gene: .
j_gene: TRBJ2-1
abundance: .
CDR3nt: TGTGCCAGCAGCTTAGCTAGCGGGACAGGACGCGAGCAGTTCTTC
CDR3aa: CASSLASGTGREQFF

v_gene: TRBV30
d_gene: .
j_gene: TRBJ2-1
abundance: .
CDR3nt: TGTGCCTGGGGGACCGACCCCCGGGTGTCCTACAATGAGCAGTTCTTC
CDR3aa: CAWGTDPRVSYNEQFF

v_gene: TRBV6-1
d_gene: .
j_gene: TRBJ2-3
abundance: .
CDR3nt: TGTGCCAGCAGTGAAACCGACGGGGATACGCAGTATTTT
CDR3aa: CASSETDGDTQYF

v_gene: TRBV9
d_gene: .
j_gene: TRBJ2-5
abundance: .
CDR3nt: TGTGCCAGCAGCGTAGAGGTCGGGCGCGAACAAGAGACCCAGTACTTC
CDR3aa: CASSVEVGREQETQYF

v_gene: TRBV6-6
d_gene: .
j_gene: TRBJ2-7
abundance: once
CDR3nt: TGTGCCAGCAGTTACCCCTCTACGACTAACTACGAGCAGTACTTC
CDR3aa: CASSYPSTTNYEQYF

v_gene: TRBV27
d_gene: .
j_gene: TRBJ1-2
abundance: .
CDR3nt: TGTGCCAGCAGCCTAGGAACGGGTGGCTACACCTTC
CDR3aa: CASSLGTGGYTF

v_gene: TRBV7-9
d_gene: .
j_gene: TRBJ2-3
abundance: .
CDR3nt: TGTGCCAGCAGCTATGGGTTGGATACGCAGTATTTT
CDR3aa: CASSYGLDTQYF

v_gene: TRBV11-2
d_gene: .
j_gene: TRBJ1-1
abundance: .
CDR3nt: TGTGCCAGCAGCTTAGAACGGACCATGCGCGGTATACACACTGAAGCTTTCTTT
CDR3aa: CASSLERTMRGIHTEAFF

v_gene: TRBV9
d_gene: TRBD2
j_gene: TRBJ2-1
abundance: .
CDR3nt: TGTGCCAGCAGCCTGCAGGGAGGGACTCGCGGGGATGAGCAGTTCTTC
CDR3aa: CASSLQGGTRGDEQFF

v_gene: TRBV12-5
d_gene: TRBD2
j_gene: TRBJ2-1
abundance: .
CDR3nt: TGTGCTAGTGGCCGGGAGCGGGGGCGCTACAATGAGCAGTTCTTC
CDR3aa: CASGRERGRYNEQFF

v_gene: TRBV27
d_gene: .
j_gene: TRBJ1-5
abundance: .
CDR3nt: TGTGCCAGCAGTTTGCGGTTTAGCAATCAGCCCCAGCATTTT
CDR3aa: CASSLRFSNQPQHF

v_gene: TRBV27
d_gene: .
j_gene: TRBJ2-5
abundance: once
CDR3nt: TGTGCCAGCAGTTTGGGGTTTCAAGAGACCCAGTACTTC
CDR3aa: CASSLGFQETQYF

v_gene: TRBV7-6
d_gene: TRBD1
j_gene: TRBJ1-1
abundance: once
CDR3nt: TGTGCCAGCAGCTTAAGGGACAGGGGGCGGGCTTTCTTT
CDR3aa: CASSLRDRGRAFF

v_gene: TRBV11-2
d_gene: .
j_gene: TRBJ2-4
abundance: .
CDR3nt: TGTGCCAGCAGCCCCATCCAGGGTTCCAAAAACATTCAGTACTTC
CDR3aa: CASSPIQGSKNIQYF

v_gene: TRBV4-1
d_gene: .
j_gene: TRBJ1-5
abundance: .
CDR3nt: TGCGCCAGCAGAGGACAGTTAAATAGCAATCAGCCCCAGCATTTT
CDR3aa: CASRGQLNSNQPQHF

v_gene: TRBV6-5
d_gene: TRBD2
j_gene: TRBJ2-3
abundance: .
CDR3nt: TGTGCCAGCAGTTATCGAGCGGGAGCCCCCACTTATACGCAGTATTTT
CDR3aa: CASSYRAGAPTYTQYF

v_gene: TRBV21-1
d_gene: .
j_gene: TRBJ1-2
abundance: .
CDR3nt: TGTGCCAGCAGCAAAGCTGCCGGGACAGGGGGCGATGGCTACACCTTC
CDR3aa: CASSKAAGTGGDGYTF

v_gene: TRBV4-1
d_gene: .
j_gene: TRBJ1-2
abundance: .
CDR3nt: TGCGCCAGCAGCCAACACCAAGAGACAAGGCTCGACCACCCCTATGGCTACACCTTC
CDR3aa: CASSQHQETRLDHPYGYTF

v_gene: TRBV6-5
d_gene: .
j_gene: TRBJ2-5
abundance: once
CDR3nt: TGTGCCAGCAGTCCAAAAGCGGTTAGCAAGACCCAGTACTTC
CDR3aa: CASSPKAVSKTQYF

v_gene: TRBV7-9
d_gene: TRBD2
j_gene: TRBJ2-5
abundance: .
CDR3nt: TGTGCCAGCACCACCGCCAGGGAGGGCGGAGAGACCCAGTACTTC
CDR3aa: CASTTAREGGETQYF

v_gene: TRBV19
d_gene: TRBD1
j_gene: TRBJ1-5
abundance: .
CDR3nt: TGTGCCAGTAGTATAGGGACAGGGGGCCGACCCAATCAGCCCCAGCATTTT
CDR3aa: CASSIGTGGRPNQPQHF

v_gene: TRBV4-1
d_gene: TRBD1
j_gene: TRBJ1-4
abundance: once
CDR3nt: TGCGCCAGCAGCCCGCGGACAGGACGGGAAAAACTGTTTTTT
CDR3aa: CASSPRTGREKLFF

v_gene: TRBV19
d_gene: .
j_gene: TRBJ2-6
abundance: .
CDR3nt: TGTGCCAGTAGTAGGAAAGACAGCTCTGGGGCCAACGTCCTGACTTTC
CDR3aa: CASSRKDSSGANVLTF

v_gene: TRBV7-6
d_gene: .
j_gene: TRBJ2-5
abundance: .
CDR3nt: TGTGCCAGCAGCGACGGGAGCCAAGAGACCCAGTACTTC
CDR3aa: CASSDGSQETQYF

v_gene: TRBV28
d_gene: .
j_gene: TRBJ1-5
abundance: .
CDR3nt: TGTGCCAGCAGTTTAATCGGATACGTGGACAATCAGCCCCAGCATTTT
CDR3aa: CASSLIGYVDNQPQHF

v_gene: TRBV28
d_gene: .
j_gene: TRBJ1-4
abundance: .
CDR3nt: TGTGCCAGCAGTTTAAGTCCGGGGGCGGCTGAAAAACTGTTTTTT
CDR3aa: CASSLSPGAAEKLFF

v_gene: TRBV11-2
d_gene: .
j_gene: TRBJ2-7
abundance: .
CDR3nt: TGTGCCAGCAGCTTTGGCGCTACCCAGTCCTACGAGCAGTACTTC
CDR3aa: CASSFGATQSYEQYF

v_gene: TRBV7-9
d_gene: TRBD1
j_gene: TRBJ2-5
abundance: .
CDR3nt: TGTGCCAGCAGTTTTGGACAGGGGAATTGGGAGACCCAGTACTTC
CDR3aa: CASSFGQGNWETQYF

v_gene: TRBV14
d_gene: .
j_gene: TRBJ2-7
abundance: once
CDR3nt: TGTGCCAGCAGCCAAGATTTTCGCGTATACGAGCAGTACTTC
CDR3aa: CASSQDFRVYEQYF

v_gene: TRBV10-3
d_gene: .
j_gene: TRBJ2-5
abundance: .
CDR3nt: TGTGCCATCAGTGAGGGCAGATATACGAAGACCCAGTACTTC
CDR3aa: CAISEGRYTKTQYF

v_gene: TRBV5-1
d_gene: .
j_gene: TRBJ1-2
abundance: .
CDR3nt: TGCGCCAGCAGCGGGCGGACAGCCTATGGCTACACCTTC
CDR3aa: CASSGRTAYGYTF

v_gene: TRBV5-6
d_gene: .
j_gene: TRBJ1-5
abundance: .
CDR3nt: TGTGCCAGCAGCTTGGGTGGGGCTGGCAATCAGCCCCAGCATTTT
CDR3aa: CASSLGGAGNQPQHF

v_gene: TRBV28
d_gene: TRBD1
j_gene: TRBJ2-1
abundance: .
CDR3nt: TGTGCCAGCAGTCCCCGGGACAGAGAGTACAATGAGCAGTTCTTC
CDR3aa: CASSPRDREYNEQFF

v_gene: TRBV7-9
d_gene: .
j_gene: TRBJ1-1
abundance: .
CDR3nt: TGTGCCAGCAGCCCAAGCGACATTGAAGCTTTCTTT
CDR3aa: CASSPSDIEAFF

v_gene: TRBV6-1
d_gene: .
j_gene: TRBJ1-5
abundance: once
CDR3nt: TGTGCCAGCAGCGCCGGACACCTTAGCAATCAGCCCCAGCATTTT
CDR3aa: CASSAGHLSNQPQHF

v_gene: TRBV19
d_gene: .
j_gene: TRBJ1-5
abundance: .
CDR3nt: TGTGCCAGTAGTAGTGGACAGTTCATTCATCAGCCCCAGCATTTT
CDR3aa: CASSSGQFIHQPQHF